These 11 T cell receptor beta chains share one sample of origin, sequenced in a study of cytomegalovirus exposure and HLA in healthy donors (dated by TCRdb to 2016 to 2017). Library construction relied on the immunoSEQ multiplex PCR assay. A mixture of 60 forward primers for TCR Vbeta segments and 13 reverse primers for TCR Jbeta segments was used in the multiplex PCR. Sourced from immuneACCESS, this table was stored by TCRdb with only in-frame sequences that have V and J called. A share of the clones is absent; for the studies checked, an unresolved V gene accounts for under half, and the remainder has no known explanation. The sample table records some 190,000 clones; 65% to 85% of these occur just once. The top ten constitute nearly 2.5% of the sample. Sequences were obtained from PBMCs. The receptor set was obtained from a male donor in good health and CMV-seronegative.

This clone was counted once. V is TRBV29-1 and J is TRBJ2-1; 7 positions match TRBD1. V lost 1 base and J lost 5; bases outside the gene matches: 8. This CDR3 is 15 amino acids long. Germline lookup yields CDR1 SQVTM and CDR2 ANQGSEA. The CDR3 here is CSVEGDRETDNEQFF. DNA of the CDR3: TGCAGCGTTGAAGGAGACAGGGAGACAGACAATGAGCAGTTCTTC.

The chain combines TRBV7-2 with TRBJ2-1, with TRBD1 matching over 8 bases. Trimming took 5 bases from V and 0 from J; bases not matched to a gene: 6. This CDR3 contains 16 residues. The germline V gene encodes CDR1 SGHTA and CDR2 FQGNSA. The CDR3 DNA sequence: TGTGCCAGCAGCACGACCGGGACAGGCTCCTACAATGAGCAGTTCTTC. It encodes CASSTTGTGSYNEQFF.

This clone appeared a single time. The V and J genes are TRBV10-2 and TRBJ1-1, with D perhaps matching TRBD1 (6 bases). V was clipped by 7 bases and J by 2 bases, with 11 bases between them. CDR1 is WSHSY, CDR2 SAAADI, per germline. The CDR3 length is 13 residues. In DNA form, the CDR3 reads TGCGCCAGCATGAAACAGGGCAACACTGAAGCTTTCTTT. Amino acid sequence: CASMKQGNTEAFF.

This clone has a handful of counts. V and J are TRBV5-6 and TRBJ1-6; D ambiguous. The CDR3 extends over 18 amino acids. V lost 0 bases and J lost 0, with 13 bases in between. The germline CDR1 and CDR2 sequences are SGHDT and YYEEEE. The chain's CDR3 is CASSLAAGESSYNSPLHF. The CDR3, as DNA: TGTGCCAGCAGCTTGGCCGCCGGGGAAAGCTCCTATAATTCACCCCTCCACTTT. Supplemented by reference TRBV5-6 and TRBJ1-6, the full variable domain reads DAGVTQSPTHLIKTRGQQVTLRCSPKSGHDTVSWYQQALGQGPQFIFQYYEEEERQRGNFPDRFSGHQFPNYSSELNVNALLLGDSALYLCASSLAAGESSYNSPLHFGNGTRLTVT.

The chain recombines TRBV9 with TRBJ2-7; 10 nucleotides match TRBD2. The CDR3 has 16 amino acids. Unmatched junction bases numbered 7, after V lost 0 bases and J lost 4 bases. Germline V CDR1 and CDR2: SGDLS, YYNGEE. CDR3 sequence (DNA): TGTGCCAGCAGCGTAGGTCTAGCGGGGGTCGAGTACGAGCAGTACTTC. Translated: CASSVGLAGVEYEQYF.

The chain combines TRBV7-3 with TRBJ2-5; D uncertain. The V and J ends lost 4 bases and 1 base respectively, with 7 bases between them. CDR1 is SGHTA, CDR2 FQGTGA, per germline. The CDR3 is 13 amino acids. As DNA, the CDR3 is TGTGCCAGCAGCTCCCATCCCCAAGAGACCCAGTACTTC. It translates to CASSSHPQETQYF.

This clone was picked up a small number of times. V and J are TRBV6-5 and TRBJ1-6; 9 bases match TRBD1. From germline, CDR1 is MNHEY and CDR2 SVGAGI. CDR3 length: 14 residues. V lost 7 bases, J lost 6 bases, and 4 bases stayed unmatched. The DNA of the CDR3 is TGTGCCAGCACCCCGGGACAGGGTAATTCACCCCTCCACTTT. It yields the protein CASTPGQGNSPLHF.

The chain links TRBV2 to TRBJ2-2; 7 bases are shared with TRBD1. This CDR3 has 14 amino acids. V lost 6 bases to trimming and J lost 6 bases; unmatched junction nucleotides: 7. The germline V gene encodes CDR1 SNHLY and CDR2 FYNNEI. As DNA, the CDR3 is TGTGCCAGCAGAAGTGACAGGGTGGCCGGGGAGCTGTTTTTT. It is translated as CASRSDRVAGELFF.

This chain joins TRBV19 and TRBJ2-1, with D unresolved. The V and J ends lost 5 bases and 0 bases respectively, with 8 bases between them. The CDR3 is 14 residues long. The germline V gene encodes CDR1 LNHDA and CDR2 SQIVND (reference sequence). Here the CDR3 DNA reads TGTGCCAGTAGTGAGACATACTCCTACAATGAGCAGTTCTTC. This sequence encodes CASSETYSYNEQFF.

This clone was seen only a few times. The CDR3 nucleotides read TGTGCCAGCACCGAGGGCGGGGGGCTAATTGAAAAACTGTTTTTT. Its translation is CASTEGGGLIEKLFF. V gene TRBV28 combines with J gene TRBJ1-4; D possibly corresponds to TRBD1 (6 bases). The CDR3 sequence is 15 residues long. V lost 7 bases and J lost 7, with 19 bases in between. Germline CDR1 and CDR2: MDHEN and SYDVKM.

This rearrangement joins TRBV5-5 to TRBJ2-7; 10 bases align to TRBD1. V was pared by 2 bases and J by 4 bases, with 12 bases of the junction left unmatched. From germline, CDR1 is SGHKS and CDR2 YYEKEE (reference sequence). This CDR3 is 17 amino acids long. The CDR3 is CASSFHLPGQGSYEQYF. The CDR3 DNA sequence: TGTGCCAGCAGCTTCCATTTACCGGGACAGGGGTCTTACGAGCAGTACTTC.